This TCR beta chain emerged from a study of T cells in Graves' hyperthyroidism and ophthalmopathy. Germline CDR1 is DFQATT and CDR2 is SNEGSKA (reference sequence). Trimming took 6 bases from V and 7 from J; bases not matched to a gene: 9. The CDR3 totals 13 residues. No progression to ophthalmopathy during 18 months of follow-up defined stable disease. Exclusion followed for patients with uncontrolled infection, other autoimmune disease, pregnancy or lactation. Diagnoses used clinical symptoms, serum thyroxine and TRAb, thyroid ultrasound and orbital computed tomography. This clonotype was recorded many times. It was RNA transcripts that yielded the amplified TCR beta CDR3 regions. The TCR CDR3 was amplified in a first-round RT-PCR using the HTBI primer set. TCRdb redid the calling of the multiplex PCR reads with MiXCR, one entry per CDR3 protein. The sample yields hundreds of thousands of distinct CDR3 sequences, 13% seen once.

Sample: blood. This TCR derives from a woman under 30 with Graves' hyperthyroidism. The chain links TRBV20-1 to TRBJ1-1; TRBD1 aligns across 9 bases. DNA for the CDR3: TGCAGTGCGGTACCCACAGGGGGCGGTGAAGCTTTCTTT. Amino acid sequence: CSAVPTGGGEAFF.